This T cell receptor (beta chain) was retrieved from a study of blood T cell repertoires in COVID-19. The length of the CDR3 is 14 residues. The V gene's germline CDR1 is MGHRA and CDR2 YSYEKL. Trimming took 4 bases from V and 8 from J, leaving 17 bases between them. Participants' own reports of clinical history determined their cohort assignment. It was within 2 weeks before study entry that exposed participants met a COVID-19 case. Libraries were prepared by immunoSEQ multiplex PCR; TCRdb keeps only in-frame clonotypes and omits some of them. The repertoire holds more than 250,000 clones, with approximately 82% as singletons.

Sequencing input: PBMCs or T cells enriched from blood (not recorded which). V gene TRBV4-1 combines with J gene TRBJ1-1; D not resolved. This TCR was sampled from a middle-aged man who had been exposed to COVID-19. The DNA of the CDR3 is TGCGCCAGCAGCCGCAGACGTGACACCAACGAAGCTTTCTTT. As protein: CASSRRRDTNEAFF.